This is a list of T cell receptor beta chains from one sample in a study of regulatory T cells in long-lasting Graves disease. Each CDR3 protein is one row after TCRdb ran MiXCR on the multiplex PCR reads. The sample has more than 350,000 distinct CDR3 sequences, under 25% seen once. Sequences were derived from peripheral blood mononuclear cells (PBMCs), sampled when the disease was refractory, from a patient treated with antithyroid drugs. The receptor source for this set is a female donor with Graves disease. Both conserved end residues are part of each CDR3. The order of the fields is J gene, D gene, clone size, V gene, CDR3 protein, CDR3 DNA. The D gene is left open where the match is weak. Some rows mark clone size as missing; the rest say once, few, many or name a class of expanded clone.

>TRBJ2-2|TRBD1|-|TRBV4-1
CASSQDDRETGELFF
TGCGCCAGCAGCCAAGACGACAGGGAGACCGGGGAGCTGTTTTTT
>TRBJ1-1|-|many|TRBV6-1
CASCIPMNTEAFF
TGTGCCAGCTGCATTCCTATGAACACTGAAGCTTTCTTT
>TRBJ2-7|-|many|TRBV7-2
CASSPILGEAEQYF
TGTGCCAGCAGCCCAATCCTCGGGGAAGCCGAGCAGTACTTC
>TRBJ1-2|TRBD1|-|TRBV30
CAWSEGAGGYTF
TGTGCCTGGAGTGAGGGGGCCGGGGGCTACACCTTC
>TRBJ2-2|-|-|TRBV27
CASKSAGQAPPNAGELFF
TGTGCCAGCAAGTCAGCGGGACAGGCCCCTCCGAACGCCGGGGAGCTGTTTTTT
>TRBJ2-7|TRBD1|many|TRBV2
CASSRDRGAYEQYF
TGTGCCAGCAGCCGGGACAGGGGGGCCTACGAGCAGTACTTC
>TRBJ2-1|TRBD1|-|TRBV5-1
CASSARGQGVGPFNNEQFF
TGCGCCAGCAGCGCTCGGGGACAGGGGGTAGGTCCCTTCAACAATGAGCAGTTCTTC
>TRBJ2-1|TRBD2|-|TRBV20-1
CSRLSGKANEQFF
TGCAGTCGCCTTAGCGGGAAGGCCAATGAGCAGTTCTTC
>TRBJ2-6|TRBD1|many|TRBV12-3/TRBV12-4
CASNQGATGANVLTF
TGTGCCAGCAATCAGGGGGCAACTGGGGCCAACGTCCTGACTTTC
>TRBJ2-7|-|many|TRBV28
CATLDGTSYEQYF
TGTGCCACCCTCGACGGAACCTCCTACGAGCAGTACTTC
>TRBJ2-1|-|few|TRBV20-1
CSAGLAGGGNNEQFF
TGCAGTGCTGGACTAGCAGGGGGAGGGAATAATGAGCAGTTCTTC
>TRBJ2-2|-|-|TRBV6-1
CASSGRYRTGELFF
TGTGCCAGCAGTGGCCGTTACAGGACCGGGGAGCTGTTTTTT
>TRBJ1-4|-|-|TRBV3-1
CASSQEEAPGQQPFWEREKLFF
-
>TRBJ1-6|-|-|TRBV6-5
CASSLDRNSPLHF
TGTGCCAGCAGTTTAGACAGAAATTCACCCCTCCACTTT
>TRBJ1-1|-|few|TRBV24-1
CATSDFYSTEAFF
TGTGCCACCAGTGATTTTTATAGCACTGAAGCTTTCTTT
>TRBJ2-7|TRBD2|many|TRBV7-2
CASRPTRDYRSYEQYF
TGTGCCAGCAGACCAACGAGGGACTACAGGTCCTACGAGCAGTACTTC
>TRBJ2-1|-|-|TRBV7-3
CASSDFWVGESPNEQFF
TGTGCCAGCAGTGACTTTTGGGTGGGAGAAAGTCCCAATGAGCAGTTCTTC
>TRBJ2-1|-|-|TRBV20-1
CSASLRSYEQFF
TGCAGTGCTAGTTTGAGGTCTTATGAGCAGTTCTTC
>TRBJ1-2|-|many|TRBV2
CASSEALAGRDGYTF
TGTGCCAGCAGTGAAGCGCTAGCGGGTAGGGATGGCTACACCTTC
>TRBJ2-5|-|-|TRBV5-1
CASAGGRTQETQYF
TGCGCCAGCGCTGGCGGAAGAACTCAAGAGACCCAGTACTTC
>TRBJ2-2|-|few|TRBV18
CASSPIPDQNTGELFF
TGTGCCAGCTCACCAATACCGGACCAGAACACCGGGGAGCTGTTTTTT
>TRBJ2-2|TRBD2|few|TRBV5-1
CASSSTLAGGPSTGELFF
TGCGCCAGCAGCTCGACCCTAGCGGGAGGGCCAAGTACCGGGGAGCTGTTTTTT
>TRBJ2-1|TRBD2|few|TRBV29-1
CSVTSGVGNEQFF
TGCAGCGTTACTAGCGGGGTGGGGAATGAGCAGTTCTTC
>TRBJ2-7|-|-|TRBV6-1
CASSVWETYEQYF
TGTGCCAGCAGTGTGTGGGAAACCTACGAGCAGTACTTC
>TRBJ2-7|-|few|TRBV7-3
CASSPGGGRYEQYF
TGTGCCAGCAGCCCCGGGGGCGGGCGCTACGAGCAGTACTTC
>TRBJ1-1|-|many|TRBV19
CAISQNLNTEAFF
TGTGCCATCTCACAGAATCTGAACACTGAAGCTTTCTTT
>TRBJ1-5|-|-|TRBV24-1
CATSGGTGQPQHF
TGTGCCACCAGTGGGGGGACGGGTCAGCCCCAGCATTTT
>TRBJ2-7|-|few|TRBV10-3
CAISENIGEQYF
TGTGCCATCAGTGAGAACATCGGCGAGCAGTACTTC
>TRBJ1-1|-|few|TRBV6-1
CASSRTRAGTEAFF
TGTGCCAGCAGTAGGACTCGGGCGGGGACTGAAGCTTTCTTT
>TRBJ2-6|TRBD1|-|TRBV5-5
CASSAWTGYASGANVLTF
TGTGCCAGCAGCGCTTGGACAGGGTATGCCTCTGGGGCCAACGTCCTGACTTTC
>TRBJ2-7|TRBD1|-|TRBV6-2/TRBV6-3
CATQSGTGWTYEQYF
TGTGCCACCCAATCGGGGACAGGTTGGACCTACGAGCAGTACTTC
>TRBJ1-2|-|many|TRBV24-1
CATSDPQWGYNYGYTF
TGTGCCACCAGTGATCCCCAGTGGGGGTACAACTATGGCTACACCTTC
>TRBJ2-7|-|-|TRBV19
CASTPGRDNYEQYF
TGTGCCAGTACCCCGGGTCGGGACAACTACGAGCAGTACTTC
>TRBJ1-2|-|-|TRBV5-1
CASSQTHEYGYTF
TGCGCCAGCAGCCAAACTCACGAATATGGCTACACCTTC
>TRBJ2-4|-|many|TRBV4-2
CASSQEISGLLLAKNIQYF
TGTGCCAGCAGCCAAGAAATTTCGGGCCTATTACTAGCCAAAAACATTCAGTACTTC
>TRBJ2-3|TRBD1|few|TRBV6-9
CASSLDRESTDTQYF
TGTGCCAGCAGTTTGGACAGGGAGAGCACAGATACGCAGTATTTT
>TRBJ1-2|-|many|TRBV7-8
CASSLRRETSIYYGYTF
TGTGCCAGCAGCTTACGGCGAGAGACATCAATTTACTATGGCTACACCTTC
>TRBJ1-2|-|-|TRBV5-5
CASSRDFPYGYTF
TGTGCCAGCAGCCGGGACTTCCCCTACGGCTACACCTTC
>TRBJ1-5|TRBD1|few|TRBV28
CASSLDGDRGKHF
TGTGCCAGCAGTTTAGACGGGGACAGGGGGAAGCATTTT
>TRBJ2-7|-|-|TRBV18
CASSLASGEFYEQYF
TGTGCCAGCTCACTAGCATCGGGAGAGTTCTACGAGCAGTACTTC
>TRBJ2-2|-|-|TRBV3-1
CASSHLQGGMNTGGLFF
TGTGCCAGCAGCCATTTGCAGGGGGGAATGAACACCGGGGGGCTGTTTTTT